The 10 T cell receptor beta chains below were found in one sample sequenced in a study of OX40 agonist ivuxolimab in advanced cancers. TCRdb keeps only in-frame clones here, not all; method: immunoSEQ multiplex PCR. The sample contains 20,000 or so clones, about 70% of which appear only once. The sequences come from CD4+ or CD8+ T cells sorted from blood, collected in a trial of the OX40 agonist ivuxolimab. The receptor source for this set is an adult with an advanced solid tumor such as melanoma, head and neck, liver or kidney cancer.

The V gene is TRBV11-2, the J gene TRBJ1-2; 10 bases line up with TRBD1. Germline CDR1 and CDR2: SGHAT and FQNNGV. This CDR3 has 13 amino acids. J gave up 7 bases and V 5 bases, and 4 bases lay outside the gene matches. The CDR3, as DNA: TGTGCCAGCAGCCCGGGGACAGGGGCTGGCTACACCTTC. Its translation is CASSPGTGAGYTF.

V is TRBV13 and J is TRBJ2-7, with D unresolved. The V end was cut by 5 bases, the J end by 6 bases, with 14 bases between. This CDR3 is 13 amino acids long. Germline V lookup: CDR1 PRHDT, CDR2 FYEKMQ (reference sequence). CDR3 in DNA: TGTGCCAGCAGCCCGGGCCAAAGGCCCGAGCAGTACTTC. This translates into CASSPGQRPEQYF. The variable domain in full, completed from reference TRBV13 and TRBJ2-7, reads AAGVIQSPRHLIKEKRETATLKCYPIPRHDTVYWYQQGPGQDPQFLISFYEKMQSDKGSIPDRFSAQQFSDYHSELNMSSLELGDSALYFCASSPGQRPEQYFGPGTRLTVT.

This clone has just a few counts. The chain joins TRBV29-1 to TRBJ2-1; D tentatively reads TRBD1 or TRBD2 (5 bases each). This CDR3 has 16 residues. The V gene lost 0 bases and the J gene lost 7 bases, with 19 bases spanning the gap. CDR1 is SQVTM, CDR2 ANQGSEA, per germline. CDR3 sequence: CSVEDPDGTSLNEQFF. Here the CDR3 DNA reads TGCAGCGTTGAAGATCCCGACGGGACGTCCCTGAATGAGCAGTTCTTC.

This chain links TRBV27 with TRBJ1-5, with D hard to call. Germline values: CDR1 MNHEY, CDR2 SMNVEV (reference sequence). The CDR3 is 14 residues long. V was trimmed by 5 bases and J by 0 bases, leaving 8 bases between them. The CDR3 sequence: CASSGGDSNQPQHF. CDR3 DNA: TGTGCCAGCAGTGGAGGAGATAGCAATCAGCCCCAGCATTTT.

Written as DNA, the CDR3 is TGTGCCAGCAGCTTAACTGGACAGGGGGGCGCAGATACGCAGTATTTT. This codes for CASSLTGQGGADTQYF. This rearrangement joins TRBV7-3 to TRBJ2-3, with 10 bases matching TRBD1. Germline CDR1 reads SGHTA; CDR2 reads FQGTGA. The CDR3 runs to 16 residues. V was clipped by 0 bases and J by 4 bases; unmatched bases: 4.

This clone showed up just once. This chain joins TRBV7-2 and TRBJ2-6; D may be TRBD2 (5 bases). The V gene lost 9 bases and the J gene lost 4 bases, with 10 bases spanning the gap. The germline CDR1 and CDR2 sequences are SGHTA and FQGNSA. The CDR3 is 13 amino acids. The CDR3 here is CARHGVGANVLTF. The CDR3 DNA sequence: TGTGCCAGGCACGGGGTGGGGGCCAACGTCCTGACTTTC. The full variable domain, in which reference TRBV7-2 and TRBJ2-6 provide the parts outside the CDR3, is GAGVSQSPSNKVTEKGKDVELRCDPISGHTALYWYRQSLGQGLEFLIYFQGNSAPDKSGLPSDRFSAERTGGSVSTLTIQRTQQEDSAVYLCARHGVGANVLTFGAGSRLTVL.

This clone appeared a single time. V gene TRBV7-3 combines with J gene TRBJ1-3; 7 nucleotides line up with TRBD1. From germline, CDR1 is SGHTA and CDR2 FQGTGA. V was clipped by 4 bases and J by 2 bases; unmatched bases: 8. The CDR3 length is 16 residues. The CDR3 loop reads CASSSRGGVTGNTIYF. The CDR3 DNA is TGTGCCAGCAGCTCCAGGGGGGGTGTAACTGGAAACACCATATATTTT.

The chain recombines TRBV10-2 with TRBJ2-7; D not resolved. V lost 8 bases and J 0 bases, leaving 11 bases between the germline ends. The CDR3 is made up of 13 amino acids. The germline gives CDR1 WSHSY, CDR2 SAAADI. The chain's CDR3 is CASESSSSYEQYF. The CDR3 DNA follows: TGCGCCAGCGAGAGTAGCAGCTCCTACGAGCAGTACTTC.

The chain has TRBV7-6 and TRBJ2-1, with D perhaps being TRBD1 or TRBD2 (7 bases each). Trimming stripped 2 bases from V and 6 bases from J, with 17 bases between. The CDR3 totals 16 residues. CDR1 and CDR2 from the germline V gene are SGHVS and FNYEAQ. CDR3 nucleotides: TGTGCCAGCAGCTTAAGTTTTCAGGGGGGGATCAATGAGCAGTTCTTC. Encoded protein: CASSLSFQGGINEQFF.

The J gene is TRBJ2-5, the V gene TRBV30, with a possible D match to TRBD2 (6 bases). The CDR3 covers 18 residues. Germline CDR1 is GTSNPN and CDR2 is SVGIG (reference sequence). The ends were cut back, 1 base at V and 5 bases at J, with 26 bases in the middle. In DNA form, the CDR3 reads TGTGCCTGGAGTGGGCCCCTTGGGCGGGATCTTCCCGGGGAGACCCAGTACTTC. Amino acid sequence: CAWSGPLGRDLPGETQYF.